This is a list of T cell receptor beta chains from one sample in a study of vaccination and CD4 T cells after COVID-19. Using its own MiXCR run on the PCR reads, TCRdb lists one record per CDR3 protein. The data contain just over 15,000 distinct CDR3 sequences, approximately 42% of them singletons. Their antigens are not known. The sample was cultured CD4+ T cells from blood. All receptors come from a human donor with COVID-19. Both conserved end residues are part of each CDR3. The D gene is left open where the match is weak. Size tells how often a clone was seen (once, few, many) or the class of an expanded clone, and some rows leave it out.

clone_size,j_call,cdr3_length,d_call,v_call,cdr3_aa,cdr3_nt
NA,TRBJ1-6,16,NA,TRBV21-1,CATLTGAGAGNSPLHF,TGTGCCACCCTAACCGGGGCGGGGGCGGGAAATTCACCCCTCCACTTT
NA,TRBJ2-7,14,NA,TRBV5-1,CASRFRGESYEQYF,TGCGCCAGCAGATTCAGGGGGGAAAGCTACGAGCAGTACTTC
few,TRBJ1-3,15,NA,TRBV19,CASNPDSLGGHTIYF,TGTGCCAGTAACCCGGACAGCCTGGGGGGACACACCATATATTTT
NA,TRBJ1-6,13,NA,TRBV28,CAIGSSYNSPLHF,TGTGCCATCGGGAGCTCCTATAATTCACCCCTCCACTTT
NA,TRBJ1-6,16,NA,TRBV4-3,CASSQDLGQIPSPLHF,TGCGCCAGCAGCCAAGATCTTGGCCAGATCCCCTCACCCCTCCACTTT
NA,TRBJ2-1,14,TRBD2,TRBV6-4,CASSVAGGRNEQFF,TGTGCCAGCAGTGTAGCGGGGGGCCGGAATGAGCAGTTCTTC
NA,TRBJ2-5,15,TRBD2,TRBV27,CASSLYGGAEETQYF,TGTGCCAGCAGTTTATACGGGGGGGCGGAGGAGACCCAGTACTTC
medium-sized,TRBJ1-6,14,NA,TRBV6-1,CATWDVYYNSPLHF,TGTGCCACCTGGGACGTTTACTATAATTCACCCCTCCACTTT
few,TRBJ1-1,14,NA,TRBV6-1,CASTQNAGRTEAFF,TGTGCCAGCACTCAAAATGCGGGGCGAACTGAAGCTTTCTTT
NA,TRBJ1-2,14,NA,TRBV15,CATSRDRDNYGYTF,TGTGCCACCAGCAGAGATCGGGATAACTATGGCTACACCTTC
NA,TRBJ2-7,13,NA,TRBV20-1,CSAPGRSSYEQYF,TGCAGTGCCCCCGGCAGGAGCTCCTACGAGCAGTACTTC
NA,TRBJ2-3,12,NA,TRBV30,CAWTPSTDTQYF,TGTGCCTGGACTCCGAGCACAGATACGCAGTATTTT
NA,TRBJ1-2,15,TRBD1,TRBV4-3,CASGPGQPGAYGYTF,TGCGCCAGCGGCCCGGGACAGCCGGGGGCCTATGGCTACACCTTC
NA,TRBJ1-5,15,NA,TRBV6-1,CASSEWGERNQPQHF,TGTGCCAGCAGTGAATGGGGGGAGAGGAATCAGCCCCAGCATTTT
NA,TRBJ2-5,13,NA,TRBV10-3,CATHGTDQETQYF,TGTGCCACTCATGGGACGGACCAAGAGACCCAGTACTTC
few,TRBJ1-5,16,NA,TRBV21-1,CASSKGDAGGNQPQHF,TGTGCCAGCAGCAAAGGCGATGCTGGTGGCAATCAGCCCCAGCATTTT
NA,TRBJ2-5,13,TRBD1,TRBV12-3/TRBV12-4,CASSSGQQETQYF,TGTGCCAGCAGTTCGGGACAGCAAGAGACCCAGTACTTC
NA,TRBJ2-7,16,TRBD2,TRBV6-2/TRBV6-3,CASRTRTSVSSYEQYF,TGTGCCAGCAGGACCCGGACTAGCGTTAGCTCCTACGAGCAGTACTTC
few,TRBJ1-6,18,NA,TRBV10-3,CAISETGSGYSYNSPLHF,TGTGCCATCAGTGAGACCGGATCGGGATACTCCTATAATTCACCCCTCCACTTT
few,TRBJ2-6,16,NA,TRBV24-1,CATSDRVGAGANVLTF,TGTGCCACCAGTGATCGCGTCGGGGCCGGGGCCAACGTCCTGACTTTC
few,TRBJ1-6,15,TRBD1,TRBV27,CASSETGGGNSPLHF,TGTGCCAGCAGTGAGACAGGGGGCGGTAATTCACCCCTCCACTTT
few,TRBJ1-5,15,TRBD1,TRBV7-6,CASSSGQGWGQPQHF,TGTGCCAGCAGCTCCGGACAGGGATGGGGGCAGCCCCAGCATTTT
few,TRBJ1-4,13,TRBD1,TRBV2,CASNDRVNEKLFF,TGTGCCAGCAATGACAGGGTCAATGAAAAACTGTTTTTT
few,TRBJ1-5,15,NA,TRBV6-1,CASSEARRSNQPQHF,TGTGCCAGCAGTGAAGCACGACGTAGCAATCAGCCCCAGCATTTT
NA,TRBJ2-4,14,NA,TRBV7-9,CASSLGQGGGEQYF,TGTGCCAGCAGCTTAGGTCAGGGCGGTGGGGAGCAGTACTTC
NA,TRBJ1-5,15,NA,TRBV6-5,CASSSRGGSNQPQHF,TGTGCCAGCAGTTCGAGGGGCGGTAGCAATCAGCCCCAGCATTTT
once,TRBJ2-7,13,NA,TRBV7-6,CASSSDVGYEQYF,TGTGCCAGCAGCTCTGACGTCGGCTACGAGCAGTACTTC
NA,TRBJ2-2,15,TRBD2,TRBV20-1,CSAARTSNAVGELFF,TGCAGTGCCGCCCGGACTAGTAACGCGGTCGGGGAGCTGTTTTTT
NA,TRBJ2-7,14,TRBD1,TRBV15,CATSRGRTGYEQYF,TGTGCCACCAGCAGAGGGCGGACAGGCTACGAGCAGTACTTC
few,TRBJ1-6,15,TRBD1,TRBV7-3,CASSPTGGNNSPLHF,TGTGCCAGCAGCCCAACAGGGGGTAATAATTCACCCCTCCACTTT
NA,TRBJ1-4,13,NA,TRBV20-1,CSAWGWGAEKLFF,TGCAGTGCCTGGGGATGGGGGGCAGAAAAACTGTTTTTT
NA,TRBJ2-3,16,NA,TRBV7-2,CASSLGGGGRADTQYF,TGTGCCAGCAGCTTGGGGGGCGGGGGCCGCGCAGATACGCAGTATTTT
NA,TRBJ2-1,15,TRBD1,TRBV6-1,CASSAGTGLNGEQFF,TGTGCCAGCAGTGCTGGGACAGGGCTTAATGGTGAGCAGTTCTTC
NA,TRBJ2-3,16,TRBD1,TRBV9,CASSADGQGARDTQYF,TGTGCCAGCAGCGCGGACGGACAGGGGGCGAGAGATACGCAGTATTTT
NA,TRBJ1-5,17,NA,TRBV20-1,CSARNRVGRSSNQPQHF,TGCAGTGCTCGAAACCGTGTCGGCAGATCTAGCAATCAGCCCCAGCATTTT